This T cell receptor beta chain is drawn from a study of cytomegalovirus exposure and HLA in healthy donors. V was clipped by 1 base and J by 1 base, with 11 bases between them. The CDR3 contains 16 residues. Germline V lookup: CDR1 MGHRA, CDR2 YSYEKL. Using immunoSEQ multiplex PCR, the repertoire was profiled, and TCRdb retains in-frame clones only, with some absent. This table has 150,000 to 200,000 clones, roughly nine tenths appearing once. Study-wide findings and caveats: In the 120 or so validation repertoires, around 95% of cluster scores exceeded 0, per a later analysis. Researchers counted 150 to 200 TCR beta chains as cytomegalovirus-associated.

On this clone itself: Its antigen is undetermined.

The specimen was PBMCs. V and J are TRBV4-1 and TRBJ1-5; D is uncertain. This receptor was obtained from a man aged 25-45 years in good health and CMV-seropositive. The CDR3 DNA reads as TGCGCCAGCAGCCAAGTCTTTAGTGGCAGCAATCAGCCCCAGCATTTT. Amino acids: CASSQVFSGSNQPQHF.